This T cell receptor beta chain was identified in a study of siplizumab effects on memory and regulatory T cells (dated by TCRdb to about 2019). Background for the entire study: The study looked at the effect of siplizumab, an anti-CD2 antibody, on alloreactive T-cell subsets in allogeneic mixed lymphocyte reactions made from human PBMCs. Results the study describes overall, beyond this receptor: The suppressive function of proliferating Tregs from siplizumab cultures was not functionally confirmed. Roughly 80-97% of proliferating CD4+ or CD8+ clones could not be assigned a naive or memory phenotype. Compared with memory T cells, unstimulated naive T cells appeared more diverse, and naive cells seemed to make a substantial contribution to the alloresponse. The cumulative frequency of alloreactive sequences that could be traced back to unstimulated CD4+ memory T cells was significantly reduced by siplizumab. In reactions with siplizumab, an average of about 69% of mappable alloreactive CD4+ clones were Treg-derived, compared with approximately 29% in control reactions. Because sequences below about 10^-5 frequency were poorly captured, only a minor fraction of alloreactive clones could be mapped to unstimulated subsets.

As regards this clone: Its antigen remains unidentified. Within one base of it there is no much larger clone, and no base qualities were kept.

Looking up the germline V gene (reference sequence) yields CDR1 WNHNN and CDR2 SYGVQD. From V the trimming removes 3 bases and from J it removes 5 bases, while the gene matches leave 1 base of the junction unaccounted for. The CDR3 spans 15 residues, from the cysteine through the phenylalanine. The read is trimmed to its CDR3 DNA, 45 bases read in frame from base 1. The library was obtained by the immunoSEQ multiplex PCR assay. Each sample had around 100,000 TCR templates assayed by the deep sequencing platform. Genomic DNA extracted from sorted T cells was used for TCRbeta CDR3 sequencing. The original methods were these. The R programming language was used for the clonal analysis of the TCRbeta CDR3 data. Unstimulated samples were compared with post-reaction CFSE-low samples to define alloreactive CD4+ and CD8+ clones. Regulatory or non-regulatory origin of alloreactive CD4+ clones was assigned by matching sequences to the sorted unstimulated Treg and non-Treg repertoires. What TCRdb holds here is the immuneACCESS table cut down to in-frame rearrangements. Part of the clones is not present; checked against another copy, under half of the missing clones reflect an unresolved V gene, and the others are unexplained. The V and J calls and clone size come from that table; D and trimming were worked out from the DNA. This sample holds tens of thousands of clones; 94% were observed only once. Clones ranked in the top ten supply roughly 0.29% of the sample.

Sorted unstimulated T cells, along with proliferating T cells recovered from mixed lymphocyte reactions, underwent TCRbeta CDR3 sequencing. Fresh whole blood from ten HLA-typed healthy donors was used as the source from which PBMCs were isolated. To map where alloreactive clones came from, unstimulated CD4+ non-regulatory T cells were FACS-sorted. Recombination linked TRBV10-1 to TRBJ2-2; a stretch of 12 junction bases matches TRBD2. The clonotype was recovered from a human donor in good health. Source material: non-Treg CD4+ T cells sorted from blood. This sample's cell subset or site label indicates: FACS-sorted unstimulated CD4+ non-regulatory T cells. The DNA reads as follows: TGCGCCAGCAGTGAACTAGCGGGAGGAACCGGGGAGCTGTTTTTT. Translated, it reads CASSELAGGTGELFF.